Listed here are 17 T cell receptor beta chains from one sample, sequenced in a study of PD-1 blockade in mismatch repair-deficient tumors. Sequencing used immunoSEQ multiplex PCR; TCRdb keeps in-frame clones, though not all of them. The sample carries 120,000 or so clones, approximately 91% recorded once. The starting material was peripheral blood, obtained roughly 67 weeks after starting pembrolizumab. Every receptor here comes from an adult with mismatch repair-deficient cancer.

Only one count was recorded for this clone. The chain uses TRBV7-2 and TRBJ1-1; D remains ambiguous. The germline gives CDR1 SGHTA, CDR2 FQGNSA. The V and J ends lost 5 bases and 2 bases respectively, with 9 bases between them. The CDR3 runs 13 residues. The CDR3 is CASSVVINTEAFF. In DNA, the CDR3 is TGTGCCAGCAGCGTGGTTATAAACACTGAAGCTTTCTTT.

This sequence joins TRBV9 and TRBJ2-1; TRBD1 agrees at 8 bases. CDR1 is SGDLS and CDR2 is YYNGEE in the germline V gene. V shed 4 bases and J 8 bases; nucleotides not matched to a gene: 11. The CDR3 is made up of 15 amino acids. The CDR3 here is CASSTRQGSAHEQFF. The CDR3 DNA sequence: TGTGCCAGCAGCACCCGACAGGGGTCGGCCCATGAGCAGTTCTTC. Filled out from reference TRBV9 and TRBJ2-1, the complete variable domain reads DSGVTQTPKHLITATGQRVTLRCSPRSGDLSVYWYQQSLDQGLQFLIQYYNGEERAKGNILERFSAQQFPDLHSELNLSSLELGDSALYFCASSTRQGSAHEQFFGPGTRLTVL.

The genes are TRBV7-2 and TRBJ2-1; no reliable D call. The CDR3 length is 15 residues. With 1 base removed from V and 1 base from J, the gap between germline ends came to 8 bases. Germline CDR1 SGHTA, CDR2 FQGNSA. CDR3 in amino acids: CASSLGSWSYNEQFF. CDR3 in DNA: TGTGCCAGCAGCTTAGGGAGTTGGTCCTACAATGAGCAGTTCTTC.

The rearrangement uses TRBV27 and TRBJ2-3; TRBD2 agrees at 7 bases. Germline CDR1 MNHEY, CDR2 SMNVEV (reference sequence). Germline trimming cut 5 bases from V and 5 bases from J; bases unmatched to any gene: 4. This CDR3 spans 13 amino acids. CDR3 region: CASSLGGKDTQYF. DNA of the CDR3: TGTGCCAGCAGTCTCGGGGGGAAAGATACGCAGTATTTT.

This clone is a singleton in its sample. The chain links TRBV6-5 to TRBJ2-3; TRBD1 matches at 8 bases. The germline gives CDR1 MNHEY, CDR2 SVGAGI. The CDR3 is 15 residues long. Trimming at V came to 6 bases and at J to 4 bases, leaving 9 bases not matched to a gene. The CDR3 region has the DNA TGTGCCAGCAGCTCACACGGACAGGGAGCAGATACGCAGTATTTT. Translated: CASSSHGQGADTQYF.

This chain connects TRBV4-1 to TRBJ2-7, with 10 bases matching TRBD2. This CDR3 has 15 residues. V shed 0 bases and J 3 bases; nucleotides not matched to a gene: 2. Germline-derived CDR1 and CDR2 are MGHRA and YSYEKL. CDR3 loop: CASSQDRTSGYEQYF. Written as DNA, the CDR3 is TGCGCCAGCAGCCAAGATAGGACTAGCGGCTACGAGCAGTACTTC.

The chain carries TRBV2 and TRBJ1-1; maybe TRBD1 (6 bases). V lost 8 bases and J 5 bases, leaving 18 bases between the germline ends. CDR3 length equals 14 residues. Germline CDR1 SNHLY, CDR2 FYNNEI. CDR3 nucleotides: TGTGCCAGCGCCGGGACAAGGGGTAAAACTGAAGCTTTCTTT. Translation gives CASAGTRGKTEAFF.

The genes are TRBV29-1 and TRBJ2-7, with TRBD1 as a possible D gene (6 bases). The CDR3 runs to 12 residues. The V gene lost 7 bases and the J gene lost 5 bases, with 15 bases spanning the gap. The germline V gene encodes CDR1 SQVTM and CDR2 ANQGSEA. The CDR3 sequence: CSACTGLHEQYF. The CDR3 nucleotides are TGCAGCGCGTGCACAGGGCTGCACGAGCAGTACTTC.

This rearrangement joins TRBV30 to TRBJ1-1; no reliable D call. The V gene lost 3 bases and the J gene lost 2 bases, with 10 bases spanning the gap. This CDR3 is 13 amino acids long. Germline V lookup: CDR1 GTSNPN, CDR2 SVGIG (reference sequence). CDR3: CAWSPGINTEAFF. For the CDR3, the DNA is TGTGCCTGGAGCCCAGGAATAAACACTGAAGCTTTCTTT. Full variable domain (remainder filled in from reference TRBV30 and TRBJ1-1): SQTIHQWPATLVQPVGSPLSLECTVEGTSNPNLYWYRQAAGRGLQLLFYSVGIGQISSEVPQNLSASRPQDRQFILSSKKLLLSDSGFYLCAWSPGINTEAFFGQGTRLTVV.

This chain joins TRBV9 and TRBJ2-7; 9 bases align to TRBD2. The CDR3 has 14 amino acids. Germline values: CDR1 SGDLS, CDR2 YYNGEE. J gave up 2 bases and V 3 bases, and 3 bases lay outside the gene matches. DNA of the CDR3: TGTGCCAGCAGCGCTAGCGGGGCCGCCTACGAGCAGTACTTC. Its protein product is CASSASGAAYEQYF.

J is TRBJ2-1 and V is TRBV7-6; D call uncertain. This CDR3 spans 16 amino acids. Germline CDR1 is SGHVS and CDR2 is FNYEAQ. The ends were cut back, 8 bases at V and 1 base at J, with 18 bases in the middle. Written as DNA, the CDR3 is TGTGCCAGCGGCCCAGAGGCTAAACTATCCTACAATGAGCAGTTCTTC. Translating it yields CASGPEAKLSYNEQFF.

The chain couples TRBV4-3 to TRBJ2-1; 7 nucleotides agree with TRBD1. Per the germline V gene, CDR1 is LGHNA and CDR2 is YSLEER. The CDR3 runs 16 residues. With 4 bases clipped from V and 6 bases from J, the junction kept 12 bases outside the gene matches. The CDR3 DNA is TGCGCCAGCAGCCCAGTTATCGCACAGGGGCCCAATGAGCAGTTCTTC. It translates to CASSPVIAQGPNEQFF.

The J gene is TRBJ1-2, the V gene TRBV10-3, with D uncertain. V lost 2 bases to trimming and J lost 5 bases, with 18 bases between them. The germline CDR1 and CDR2 sequences are ENHRY and SYGVKD. This CDR3 spans 16 amino acids. The CDR3 bases are TGTGCCATCAGTGAGATACACGGGCGTGTCGATTATGGCTACACCTTC. It translates to CAISEIHGRVDYGYTF.

This clone was found a few times. The sample has other DNA sequences that encode this CDR3 too. The rearrangement joins TRBV7-9 to TRBJ2-7, with unresolved D. In germline, CDR1 is SEHNR, CDR2 FQNEAQ (reference sequence). V lost 5 bases and J lost 0, with 5 bases in between. This CDR3 region has 12 residues. The CDR3 coding sequence is TGTGCCAGCAGCCCAAGCTCCTACGAGCAGTACTTC. Translating it yields CASSPSSYEQYF.

The genes are TRBV4-1 and TRBJ2-3; TRBD2 is a possible D gene (5 bases). Germline V lookup: CDR1 MGHRA, CDR2 YSYEKL. The length of the CDR3 is 15 residues. The germline V and J ends were trimmed by 1 base and 6 bases, with 14 bases remaining between them. The CDR3 spells CASSQASRERDTQYF. DNA of the CDR3: TGCGCCAGCAGCCAAGCGAGTCGGGAAAGGGATACGCAGTATTTT.

The rearrangement uses TRBV5-5 and TRBJ1-5, with D possibly matching TRBD1 (5 bases). V lost 3 bases and J 2 bases, leaving 6 bases between the germline ends. Germline CDR1 reads SGHKS; CDR2 reads YYEKEE (reference sequence). CDR3 size: 13 residues. The CDR3 nucleotides read TGTGCCAGCAGCTCCAGGGGCAATCAGCCCCAGCATTTT. Its translation is CASSSRGNQPQHF.

The rearrangement links TRBV7-9 to TRBJ2-7; TRBD2 matches at 7 bases. Unmatched junction bases numbered 7, after V lost 4 bases and J lost 1 base. The CDR3 has 15 residues. CDR1 is SEHNR and CDR2 is FQNEAQ in the germline V gene (reference sequence). In nucleotides, the CDR3 is TGTGCCAGCAGCTCCGAGCGGGACCCATCCTACGAGCAGTACTTC. It is translated as CASSSERDPSYEQYF.